Each of the 27 T cell receptor beta chains below was sequenced from the same sample in a study of shared T cell receptors in the human thymus. Clones were sequenced by immunoSEQ multiplex PCR, and TCRdb holds only the in-frame ones, with some missing. The data hold some 660,000 clones, with around 87% observed a single time. This sample also appeared in a second study, on human thymus T cells.

The specimen sequenced was thymocytes. The receptor set was obtained from a boy less than two years old with a congenital heart defect.

This rearrangement joins TRBV6-6 to TRBJ2-1; TRBD2 matches 9 bases. The CDR3 extends over 15 amino acids. Per the germline V gene, CDR1 is MNHNY and CDR2 is SVGAGI (reference sequence). Trimming cost V 8 bases and J 5 bases; bases outside gene matches: 10. This chain's CDR3 is CASSKAGGGHNEQFF. The CDR3 coding sequence is TGTGCCAGCTCGAAAGCGGGAGGAGGCCACAATGAGCAGTTCTTC.

The chain joins TRBV5-6 to TRBJ2-3; D is perhaps TRBD1 (5 bases). Trimming left V 4 bases short and J 2 bases short, with 20 bases between. This CDR3 is built from 17 residues. The germline V gene has CDR1 SGHDT and CDR2 YYEEEE. CDR3 amino acids: CASSALSYRTNTDTQYF. In DNA form, the CDR3 reads TGTGCCAGCAGCGCCCTGTCGTACAGGACCAACACAGATACGCAGTATTTT.

The chain joins TRBV28 to TRBJ2-2; 7 bases map to TRBD1. Germline assignment: CDR1 MDHEN and CDR2 SYDVKM. Trimming took 5 bases from V and 8 from J; bases not matched to a gene: 20. This CDR3 is 18 amino acids long. CDR3 sequence (DNA): TGTGCCAGCAGTACTTCTTTAACCCTGACAGGGACGCTGGGGGAGCTGTTTTTT. This codes for CASSTSLTLTGTLGELFF. The full variable domain, completed using reference TRBV28 and TRBJ2-2, is DVKVTQSSRYLVKRTGEKVFLECVQDMDHENMFWYRQDPGLGLRLIYFSYDVKMKEKGDIPEGYSVSREKKERFSLILESASTNQTSMYLCASSTSLTLTGTLGELFFGEGSRLTVL.

This clone was seen only a few times. The chain combines TRBV4-3 with TRBJ2-7; D gene unclear. From germline, CDR1 is LGHNA and CDR2 YSLEER. This CDR3 has 16 amino acids. V was shortened by 1 base and J by 3 bases, with 16 bases between the two germline ends. CDR3 sequence reads: CASSQARAETLYEQYF. DNA for the CDR3: TGCGCCAGCAGCCAAGCTCGTGCGGAGACCCTCTACGAGCAGTACTTC.

The chain is built from TRBV5-1 and TRBJ2-1; 7 nucleotides agree with TRBD2. Per germline, CDR1 SGHRS and CDR2 YFSETQ. Trimming at V came to 1 base and at J to 3 bases, leaving 4 bases not matched to a gene. The CDR3 runs 15 residues. The CDR3, as DNA: TGCGCCAGCAGCTTGTCGACTAGCAGCTACAATGAGCAGTTCTTC. The encoded protein is CASSLSTSSYNEQFF.

CDR3 DNA sequence: TGTGCCAGCTCACCCCTATCTGGGGCCAACGTCCTGACTTTC. Protein product: CASSPLSGANVLTF. The chain links TRBV18 to TRBJ2-6; D not resolved. Between the trimmed V and J ends, which lost 3 bases and 1 base, there was a span of 4 bases. CDR3 length: 14 residues. Germline-derived CDR1 and CDR2 are KGHSH and LQKENI.

The chain recombines TRBV7-6 with TRBJ2-7; 12 bases align to TRBD2. V dropped 1 base and J dropped 2; count of bases not matched to a gene: 0. This CDR3 has 15 amino acids. In germline, CDR1 is SGHVS, CDR2 FNYEAQ. CDR3 region: CASSLGTSGTYEQYF. The CDR3 DNA follows: TGTGCCAGCAGCTTAGGGACTAGCGGGACCTACGAGCAGTACTTC.

The chain recombines TRBV28 with TRBJ1-5; the D gene is possibly TRBD1 (5 bases). Trimming stripped 5 bases from V and 0 bases from J, with 17 bases between. The CDR3 has 17 residues. CDR1 is MDHEN, CDR2 SYDVKM, per germline. This chain's CDR3 is CASSPPHRHYSNQPQHF. As DNA, the CDR3 is TGTGCCAGCAGTCCCCCTCACAGGCACTATAGCAATCAGCCCCAGCATTTT.

The chain couples TRBV10-3 to TRBJ2-7, with D perhaps matching TRBD2 (6 bases). V shed 4 bases and J shed 9 bases, with 13 bases lying between them. Germline V lookup: CDR1 ENHRY, CDR2 SYGVKD. This CDR3 contains 12 residues. This chain's CDR3 is CAISGVGLGQYF. The CDR3, as DNA: TGTGCCATCAGTGGTGTGGGACTCGGGCAGTACTTC.

The chain uses TRBV27 and TRBJ2-3; 8 bases align to TRBD2. Germline CDR1 and CDR2: MNHEY and SMNVEV (reference sequence). V trimming: 7 bases; J trimming: 2 bases; junction bases outside the gene matches: 8. This CDR3 comprises 15 residues. CDR3 sequence reads: CASKGERESTDTQYF. The CDR3 DNA reads TGTGCCAGCAAGGGAGAGCGGGAGTCCACAGATACGCAGTATTTT.

The DNA for the CDR3 is TGTGCCAGCAGTGAATCCAGGGGGGACTATGGCTACACCTTC. The encoded protein is CASSESRGDYGYTF. V and J are TRBV6-1 and TRBJ1-2; TRBD1 aligns across 7 bases. The V segment lost 2 bases and the J segment 3 bases; nucleotides outside the gene matches: 3. The CDR3 totals 14 residues. Germline V lookup: CDR1 MNHNS, CDR2 SASEGT.

The V and J genes are TRBV19 and TRBJ1-2, with D perhaps matching TRBD1 (5 bases). This CDR3 spans 13 amino acids. Germline assignment: CDR1 LNHDA and CDR2 SQIVND (reference sequence). V was cut by 5 bases and J by 6 bases, with 13 bases left in between. CDR3 in amino acids: CASSPDPGNGYTF. The CDR3 DNA sequence: TGTGCCAGTAGTCCCGACCCAGGGAATGGCTACACCTTC.

The chain links TRBV5-6 to TRBJ2-7, with 7 bases that match TRBD1. Trimming at V came to 5 bases and at J to 7 bases, leaving 9 bases not matched to a gene. This CDR3 contains 13 residues. CDR1 SGHDT and CDR2 YYEEEE come from the germline V gene. The CDR3 protein is CASRSGTAREQYF. The CDR3, as DNA: TGTGCCAGCAGATCCGGGACAGCGAGGGAGCAGTACTTC.

This rearrangement joins TRBV11-2 to TRBJ2-3, with 8 positions matching TRBD2. Unmatched junction bases numbered 6, after V lost 5 bases and J lost 8 bases. Looked up from germline, CDR1 is SGHAT and CDR2 is FQNNGV. CDR3 length equals 13 residues. CDR3 residues: CASSDLLAVTQYF. CDR3 coding DNA: TGTGCCAGCAGCGATTTACTAGCGGTTACGCAGTATTTT.

This clone was seen only once. This rearrangement joins TRBV4-3 to TRBJ2-3; D is undetermined. The CDR3 contains 13 residues. V lost 4 bases to trimming and J lost 4 bases, with 9 bases between them. In germline, CDR1 is LGHNA, CDR2 YSLEER. Written as DNA, the CDR3 is TGCGCCAGCAGCCTGAGAAGTGCAGATACGCAGTATTTT. Protein sequence: CASSLRSADTQYF.

J is TRBJ2-7 and V is TRBV4-3; TRBD2 aligns across 13 bases. Trimming at V came to 1 base and at J to 1 base, leaving 7 bases not matched to a gene. The CDR3 runs to 18 residues. Looked up from germline, CDR1 is LGHNA and CDR2 is YSLEER. The CDR3 DNA is TGCGCCAGCAGCCAAGGAAGGACTAGCGGGAGTAGGTCCTACGAGCAGTACTTC. Translation: CASSQGRTSGSRSYEQYF.

This sequence joins TRBV19 and TRBJ1-5, with TRBD1 matching over 8 bases. Germline V gene lookup returns CDR1 LNHDA and CDR2 SQIVND (reference sequence). V dropped 3 bases and J dropped 8; count of bases not matched to a gene: 12. This CDR3 has 16 residues. The CDR3 nucleotides read TGTGCCAGTAGTATTATCGCGGACAGGGCAGGGAAGCCCCAGCATTTT. It translates to CASSIIADRAGKPQHF.

This sequence joins TRBV7-6 and TRBJ2-2, with TRBD2 identical over 10 bases. In germline, CDR1 is SGHVS, CDR2 FNYEAQ. CDR3 length: 16 amino acids. Unmatched junction bases numbered 6, after V lost 2 bases and J lost 6 bases. The CDR3 region is CASSLWLAGVPGELFF. DNA of the CDR3: TGTGCCAGCAGCTTATGGCTAGCGGGAGTTCCCGGGGAGCTGTTTTTT.

As to this clone: One end of the junction fails to match germline, which may point to a read error. The chain carries TRBV7-7 and TRBJ1-1; D gene unclear. Germline V CDR1 and CDR2: SSHAT, FNYEAQ (reference sequence). This CDR3 is 15 amino acids long. The CDR3 spells CASSPISMGGSEAFF. As DNA, the CDR3 is TGTGCTAGCAGTCCTATAAGCATGGGAGGGTCTGAAGCTTTCTTT. Combining the CDR3 with reference TRBV7-7 and TRBJ1-1 gives the whole variable domain GAGVSQSPRYKVTKRGQDVTLRCDPISSHATLYWYQQALGQGPEFLTYFNYEAQPDKSGLPSDRFSAERPEGSISTLTIQRTEQRDSAMYRCASSPISMGGSEAFFGQGTRLTVV.

The chain employs TRBV5-1 and TRBJ1-6; weak D call: TRBD1 (6 bases). V was trimmed by 3 bases and J by 5 bases, leaving 6 bases between them. The CDR3 runs 13 residues. Germline V gene sequence: CDR1 SGHRS, CDR2 YFSETQ. This chain's CDR3 is CASSWDNNSPLHF. In nucleotides, the CDR3 is TGCGCCAGCAGCTGGGACAATAATTCACCCCTCCACTTT.

The rearrangement joins TRBV28 to TRBJ1-2; 11 nucleotides match TRBD1. The length of the CDR3 is 16 residues. The V gene end was trimmed by 5 bases and the J gene end by 6 bases; junction bases not matched to a gene: 11. Germline V gene sequence: CDR1 MDHEN, CDR2 SYDVKM. The CDR3 region is CASSPPGPGQGDGYTF. The CDR3 DNA sequence: TGTGCCAGCAGTCCGCCGGGTCCGGGACAGGGGGATGGCTACACCTTC.

This chain links TRBV5-6 with TRBJ2-4, with unresolved D. The CDR3 has 16 amino acids. Trimming removed 5 bases at V and 0 bases at J, with 15 bases between. Germline V gene sequence: CDR1 SGHDT, CDR2 YYEEEE. The CDR3 spells CASSKPHGVAKNIQYF. CDR3 DNA: TGTGCCAGCAGTAAGCCTCACGGAGTAGCCAAAAACATTCAGTACTTC. The full variable domain, with the rest looked up from reference TRBV5-6 and TRBJ2-4, is DAGVTQSPTHLIKTRGQQVTLRCSPKSGHDTVSWYQQALGQGPQFIFQYYEEEERQRGNFPDRFSGHQFPNYSSELNVNALLLGDSALYLCASSKPHGVAKNIQYFGAGTRLSVL.

The CDR3 is CASSAQEDSPLHF. The DNA of the CDR3 is TGTGCCAGCAGCGCACAAGAGGATTCACCCCTCCACTTT. The V gene is TRBV7-2, the J gene TRBJ1-6; the D is unclear. Germline loops: CDR1 SGHTA, CDR2 FQGNSA. V lost 5 bases and J 8 bases, leaving 10 bases between the germline ends. The CDR3 extends over 13 amino acids.

The chain combines TRBV2 with TRBJ2-3; 9 bases are shared with TRBD1. The germline gives CDR1 SNHLY, CDR2 FYNNEI. The CDR3 runs 12 residues. The CDR3 DNA follows: TGTGTCATACAGGGGGCGGGGGATACGCAGTATTTT. It yields the protein CVIQGAGDTQYF.

This chain uses TRBV9 with TRBJ2-1; 10 bases agree with TRBD2. Germline CDR1 SGDLS, CDR2 YYNGEE. Trimming removed 2 bases from V and 9 bases from J; junction bases left unmatched: 11. This CDR3 contains 16 residues. The CDR3, as DNA: TGTGCCAGCAGCGTCGTGACTAGCGGGTTCCGGGGTGAGCAGTTCTTC. Amino acids: CASSVVTSGFRGEQFF.

The chain combines TRBV28 with TRBJ1-2; 9 bases fit TRBD1. This CDR3 region has 16 residues. Germline V CDR1 and CDR2: MDHEN, SYDVKM. J gave up 8 bases and V 6 bases, and 16 bases lay outside the gene matches. CDR3 sequence reads: CASSHRNDRGTGGYTF. CDR3 nucleotide sequence: TGTGCCAGCAGCCACAGAAACGACAGGGGGACGGGGGGCTACACCTTC.

The chain links TRBV7-2 to TRBJ1-5, with D possibly TRBD1 on 5 matching bases. Trimming took 5 bases from V and 2 from J, leaving 13 bases between them. The CDR3 loop spans 15 amino acids. Per germline, CDR1 SGHTA and CDR2 FQGNSA. The CDR3 sequence is CASSTGGEGNQPQHF. The CDR3 nucleotides read TGTGCCAGCAGCACCGGGGGGGAGGGCAATCAGCCCCAGCATTTT.